Below, one T cell receptor (beta chain) is given with its context. Method: immunoSEQ multiplex PCR; TCRdb's copy keeps in-frame clones and lacks some. The profile covers approximately 160,000 clones, with about 90% appearing a single time and around 4% taken by the ten largest. The data are from a study of blood T cell repertoires in COVID-19. Study details: There were acute and convalescent COVID-19 samples, and they came from the United States, Italy and Spain.

CDR1 and CDR2 from the germline V gene are SGHDN and FVKESK. This CDR3 contains 15 residues. Trimming removed 4 bases from V and 3 bases from J, with 12 bases in between. The chain has TRBV14 and TRBJ1-4; D is possibly TRBD1 (5 bases). This clonotype was sampled from a woman in her seventies with acute or convalescent COVID-19. The sequenced material came from peripheral blood. The CDR3 DNA sequence: TGTGCCAGCAGCCCACGGGGGGTCGCTAATGAAAAACTGTTTTTT. Residues: CASSPRGVANEKLFF.